The T cell receptor (beta chain) described here comes from a study of blood T cell repertoires in COVID-19. The CDR3 has 15 amino acids. Germline loops: CDR1 MNHEY, CDR2 SMNVEV (reference sequence). With 2 bases clipped from V and 2 bases from J, the junction kept 2 bases outside the gene matches. How the authors handled the data: Amplification from reference gene primers served as the basis for estimated nucleated cell counts. The repertoire was sequenced with immunoSEQ multiplex PCR; TCRdb's copy has only in-frame clones and lacks some. The V and J calls and clone size were taken over from that table, and D and trimming were inferred from the DNA. Found here are 450,000 or so clones, approximately 89% of them singletons; the top ten hold roughly 0.9%.

This sequence originates from a young man with COVID-19, enrolled during active disease. V and J are TRBV27 and TRBJ2-5, with TRBD2 identical over 10 bases. The material sequenced was peripheral blood. The CDR3 loop is CASSLTSGIQETQYF. CDR3 in DNA: TGTGCCAGCAGTTTAACTAGCGGGATTCAAGAGACCCAGTACTTC.